Each of the 18 T cell receptor beta chains below was sequenced from the same sample in a study of EBV T-cell therapy then PD-1 blockade in nasopharyngeal carcinoma. This table comes from immunoSEQ multiplex PCR, and its TCRdb copy is limited to in-frame clones, with some not included. Here the sample spans fewer than 25,000 clones, around four fifths being singletons. This sample's time point: 266 days after commencement of treatment, after nivolumab therapy. Documented treatment: AdE1-LMPpoly-expanded autologous EBV-specific T-cell therapy followed by anti-PD-1 nivolumab. Their antigen targets remain unknown. Specimen: CD8+ T cells from blood, collected between days 200 and 300 from a patient whose treatment included autologous EBV-specific T cells and nivolumab. The receptors stem from a man aged 35-49 years with nasopharyngeal carcinoma.

This clone was recorded a few times. This chain connects TRBV9 to TRBJ2-3; TRBD2 aligns across 8 bases. The V gene end was trimmed by 3 bases and the J gene end by 6 bases; junction bases not matched to a gene: 15. The CDR3 length is 17 residues. Germline CDR1 is SGDLS and CDR2 is YYNGEE. CDR3 coding DNA: TGTGCCAGCAGCGGGTTTGATCAGCGGGGGCGGGAGGATACGCAGTATTTT. It specifies CASSGFDQRGREDTQYF.

This chain connects TRBV6-2 or TRBV6-3 to TRBJ1-2; D ambiguous. V lost 3 bases and J lost 4, with 12 bases in between. The CDR3 is 14 amino acids. Germline lookup yields CDR1 MNHEY and CDR2 SVGEGT. This CDR3 reads CASSYAQLLYGYTF. CDR3 in DNA: TGTGCCAGCAGTTATGCACAGCTACTCTATGGCTACACCTTC.

V and J are TRBV5-1 and TRBJ1-1; TRBD1 aligns across 9 bases. This CDR3 has 14 residues. J lost 1 base, V lost 3 bases, and 1 base had no gene match. From germline, CDR1 is SGHRS and CDR2 YFSETQ. The CDR3 here is CASSSGQGNTEAFF. In nucleotides, the CDR3 is TGCGCCAGCAGCTCGGGACAGGGGAACACTGAAGCTTTCTTT.

The CDR3 DNA follows: TGTGCCACCAGCGGGGGGCAAGGGGTAAAAAAGACCCAGTACTTC. It specifies CATSGGQGVKKTQYF. The J gene is TRBJ2-5, the V gene TRBV15; D is tentatively TRBD1 or TRBD2 (6 bases each). With 5 bases removed from V and 6 bases from J, the gap between germline ends came to 19 bases. The CDR3 has 15 residues. Germline loops: CDR1 LNHNV, CDR2 YYDKDF (reference sequence).

The chain joins TRBV4-3 to TRBJ1-5, with D hard to call. The V gene's germline CDR1 is LGHNA and CDR2 YSLEER. The ends were cut back, 0 bases at V and 6 bases at J, with 9 bases in the middle. The CDR3 has 14 residues. The CDR3 DNA reads as TGCGCCAGCAGCCAAGATTGGGGAGGTCAGCCCCAGCATTTT. Translation gives CASSQDWGGQPQHF.

V and J are TRBV27 and TRBJ2-1, with 7 positions matching TRBD1. V lost 2 bases and J lost 1; bases outside the gene matches: 5. This CDR3 is 16 amino acids long. In germline, CDR1 is MNHEY, CDR2 SMNVEV (reference sequence). In DNA, the CDR3 is TGTGCCAGCAGTTTACGAGGGGGCAGATCCTACAATGAGCAGTTCTTC. Its translation: CASSLRGGRSYNEQFF.

This rearrangement joins TRBV6-2 or TRBV6-3 to TRBJ2-1; D not resolved. Germline V gives CDR1 MNHEY, CDR2 SVGEGT. V dropped 6 bases and J dropped 6 bases, with 6 bases sitting between them. The CDR3 spans 11 residues. The CDR3 DNA reads TGTGCCAGCAGCCCCGGCAATGAGCAGTTCTTC. Translation: CASSPGNEQFF.

The gene calls are TRBV4-3 and TRBJ2-1; 8 bases agree with TRBD2. The germline V gene has CDR1 LGHNA and CDR2 YSLEER. Losses at the gene ends were 2 bases for V and 6 bases for J; bases not matched to a gene: 9. CDR3 length: 16 residues. The chain's CDR3 is CASSQIYLAGGNEQFF. In DNA form, the CDR3 reads TGCGCCAGCAGCCAAATTTACCTAGCGGGCGGCAATGAGCAGTTCTTC.

This clone was seen a handful of times. The V gene is TRBV7-9, the J gene TRBJ1-4; D is undetermined. Trimming cost V 6 bases and J 4 bases, with 0 bases left between them. This CDR3 contains 10 residues. Germline CDR1 SEHNR, CDR2 FQNEAQ (reference sequence). The CDR3 sequence is CASSNEKLFF. As DNA, the CDR3 is TGTGCCAGCAGTAATGAAAAACTGTTTTTT.

This clone was observed a single time. The rearrangement joins TRBV4-2 to TRBJ2-7; tentative D call: TRBD2 (6 bases). Trimming removed 2 bases from V and 0 bases from J, with 11 bases in between. This CDR3 is 15 amino acids long. Germline V gene lookup returns CDR1 LGHNA and CDR2 YNFKEQ. CDR3: CASSQLRDSSYEQYF. In nucleotides, the CDR3 is TGTGCCAGCAGCCAACTCCGGGACTCCTCCTACGAGCAGTACTTC.

The chain carries TRBV10-3 and TRBJ2-7; perhaps TRBD1 as D (5 bases). This CDR3 has 14 residues. The ends were cut back, 8 bases at V and 3 bases at J, with 17 bases in the middle. In germline, CDR1 is ENHRY, CDR2 SYGVKD. CDR3 loop: CAISVGPSYYEQYF. The DNA of the CDR3 is TGTGCCATCTCGGTGGGGCCATCGTACTACGAGCAGTACTTC.

The chain has TRBV6-5 and TRBJ2-7; 9 bases agree with TRBD1. The germline CDR1 and CDR2 sequences are MNHEY and SVGAGI. The V gene end was trimmed by 8 bases and the J gene end by 6 bases; junction bases not matched to a gene: 11. This CDR3 spans 14 amino acids. The CDR3: CASATGTGTFEQYF. CDR3 DNA sequence: TGTGCCAGCGCTACCGGGACAGGGACGTTCGAGCAGTACTTC.

The chain is built from TRBV4-1 and TRBJ2-2, with D tentatively TRBD1 (5 bases). The CDR3 length is 16 residues. Germline loops: CDR1 MGHRA, CDR2 YSYEKL. V lost 1 base to trimming and J lost 9 bases, with 18 bases between them. Written as DNA, the CDR3 is TGCGCCAGCAGCCAAGGTGGAACAGGTTATGGATGGGAGCTGTTTTTT. Protein: CASSQGGTGYGWELFF.

The CDR3 spells CAVVGGGTDTQYF. CDR3 DNA: TGTGCCGTAGTGGGCGGGGGGACAGATACGCAGTATTTT. The chain recombines TRBV6-5 with TRBJ2-3; TRBD2 matches at 8 bases. This CDR3 region has 13 residues. CDR1 and CDR2 from the germline V gene are MNHEY and SVGAGI. After removal of 11 bases from V and 3 bases from J, the junction contained 7 bases not matched to a gene.

This clone qualifies as medium-sized. The rearrangement links TRBV5-4 to TRBJ2-7; 9 bases line up with TRBD2. Looked up from germline, CDR1 is SGHNT and CDR2 is YYREEE (reference sequence). V lost 3 bases and J lost 7; bases outside the gene matches: 11. This CDR3 is 15 amino acids long. CDR3 amino acids: CASSSGEAGGWEQYF. DNA for the CDR3: TGTGCCAGCAGCTCGGGGGAAGCGGGGGGATGGGAGCAGTACTTC.

The chain employs TRBV7-8 and TRBJ2-7; D might be TRBD1 (6 bases). The CDR3 spans 17 residues. Germline CDR1 reads SGHVS; CDR2 reads FQNEAQ. Trimming removed 4 bases at V and 2 bases at J, with 21 bases between. In DNA, the CDR3 is TGTGCCAGCAGCTCCCCCTCATTCGGGACACAACCCTACGAGCAGTACTTC. It yields the protein CASSSPSFGTQPYEQYF.

This sequence joins TRBV7-2 and TRBJ1-2; TRBD1 is a possible D gene (6 bases). The length of the CDR3 is 16 residues. V dropped 1 base and J dropped 3 bases, with 15 bases sitting between them. Germline V lookup: CDR1 SGHTA, CDR2 FQGNSA. This CDR3 is CASSLVIPGAYYGYTF. The CDR3 region has the DNA TGTGCCAGCAGCTTAGTAATCCCGGGGGCCTACTATGGCTACACCTTC.

This clone was detected only a few times. This chain connects TRBV25-1 to TRBJ1-4; 10 nucleotides agree with TRBD1. Germline lookup yields CDR1 MGHDK and CDR2 SYGVNS. J gave up 8 bases and V 7 bases, and 10 bases lay outside the gene matches. The CDR3 covers 15 residues. The CDR3 region is CASTPGTGDYEKLFF. CDR3 DNA: TGTGCCAGCACACCTGGGACAGGGGATTACGAAAAACTGTTTTTT.